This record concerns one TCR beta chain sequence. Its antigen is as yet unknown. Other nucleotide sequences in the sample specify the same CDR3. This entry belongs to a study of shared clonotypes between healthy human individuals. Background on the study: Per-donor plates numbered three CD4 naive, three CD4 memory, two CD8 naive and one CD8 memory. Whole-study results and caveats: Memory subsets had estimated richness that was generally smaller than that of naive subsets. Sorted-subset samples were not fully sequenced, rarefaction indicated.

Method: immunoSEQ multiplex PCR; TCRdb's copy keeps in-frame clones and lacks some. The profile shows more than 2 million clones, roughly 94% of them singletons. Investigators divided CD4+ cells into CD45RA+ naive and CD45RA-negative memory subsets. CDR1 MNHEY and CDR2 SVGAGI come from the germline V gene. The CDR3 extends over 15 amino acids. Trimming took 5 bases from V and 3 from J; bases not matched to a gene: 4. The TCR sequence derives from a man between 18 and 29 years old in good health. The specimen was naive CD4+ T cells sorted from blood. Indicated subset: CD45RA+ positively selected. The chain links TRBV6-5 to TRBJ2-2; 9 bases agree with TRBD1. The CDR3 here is CASSRQGGDTGELFF. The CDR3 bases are TGTGCCAGCAGTCGACAGGGGGGCGACACCGGGGAGCTGTTTTTT.